Listed below are T cell receptor beta chains from one sample, sequenced in a study of blood T cell repertoires in COVID-19. Clones were read by immunoSEQ multiplex PCR, and TCRdb kept only the in-frame ones, dropping some. The sample consists of some 300,000 clones, around nine tenths of them appearing once. The sample was PBMCs or T cells enriched from blood (not recorded which). All receptors come from a woman in her forties or fifties who had been exposed to COVID-19. The CDR3 runs from the conserved cysteine through the conserved F or W. The D gene is left open where the match is weak. Some rows have no size entry. The others give once, few or many, or a class for an expanded clone.

d_call | cdr3_length | j_call | v_call | clone_size | cdr3_aa | cdr3_nt
TRBD1 | 15 | TRBJ2-5 | TRBV6-1 | - | CASSEDRGAFETQYF | TGTGCCAGCAGTGAAGACAGGGGGGCCTTTGAGACCCAGTACTTC
- | 16 | TRBJ2-7 | TRBV28 | - | CASSSKGTTGAYEQYF | TGTGCCAGCAGTTCTAAAGGGACGACGGGGGCCTACGAGCAGTACTTC
- | 17 | TRBJ2-3 | TRBV21-1 | - | CASSRGQGPNITDTQYF | TGTGCCAGCAGCAGAGGACAGGGACCAAATATCACAGATACGCAGTATTTT
- | 15 | TRBJ2-7 | TRBV7-9 | - | CASSLVTSSSYEQYF | TGTGCCAGCAGCTTGGTAACTAGCAGTTCCTACGAGCAGTACTTC
TRBD1 | 14 | TRBJ1-3 | TRBV29-1 | - | CSIKRTGSGNTIYF | TGCAGCATAAAGCGGACAGGGTCTGGAAACACCATATATTTT
TRBD1 | 15 | TRBJ2-1 | TRBV25-1 | - | CASSGYRGRAPEQFF | TGTGCCAGCAGTGGTTACAGGGGACGGGCGCCGGAGCAGTTCTTC
TRBD2 | 14 | TRBJ2-3 | TRBV5-6 | - | CASSVLAGTDTQYF | TGTGCCAGCAGCGTACTAGCGGGCACAGATACGCAGTATTTT
TRBD1 | 15 | TRBJ1-4 | TRBV19 | - | CASSIAGTGNEKLFF | TGTGCCAGTAGTATAGCCGGGACAGGGAATGAAAAACTGTTTTTT
TRBD2 | 16 | TRBJ2-5 | TRBV4-1 | once | CASSQTLAGYRETQYF | TGCGCCAGCAGCCAAACCCTAGCGGGCTATAGGGAGACCCAGTACTTC
TRBD2 | 15 | TRBJ2-5 | TRBV11-2 | - | CASSWGLAEQETQYF | TGTGCCAGCAGCTGGGGACTAGCGGAACAAGAGACCCAGTACTTC
TRBD2 | 13 | TRBJ2-3 | TRBV27 | - | CASSGLVGDTQYF | TGTGCCAGCTCGGGACTAGTAGGAGATACGCAGTATTTT